The 17 T cell receptor beta chains below come from one sample, sequenced in a study of prognosis after radiotherapy for stage I lung cancer (dated by TCRdb to the early 2020s). TCRdb shows the sequencer as Illumina HiSeq 3000. Two rounds of multiplex PCR were used to amplify the TCR beta CDR3 region from genomic DNA. The first PCR round used primers specific to each TRBV and TRBJ gene, and the primer sequences were filed in Chinese patent CN105087789A. The public reads were reprocessed in TCRdb via fastp at Q25 and MiXCR, keeping in-frame beta chains. Entries are consolidated by CDR3 protein sequence, retaining the most common genes and DNA. The sample profile shows roughly 14,000 distinct CDR3 sequences; 28% of them were found once. The biggest ten clones account for approximately 11% of the sample. The source was PBMCs, collected before or after stereotactic body radiation therapy (not recorded which). The source of these receptors is a donor of 50 years or more with non-small cell lung cancer.

This clonotype was found many times. The chain links TRBV29-1 to TRBJ1-6, with D perhaps TRBD1 (5 bases). V dropped 4 bases and J dropped 7 bases, with 11 bases sitting between them. This CDR3 has 13 residues. The V gene's germline CDR1 is SQVTM and CDR2 ANQGSEA. CDR3 protein: CSVATQENSPLHF. The CDR3 nucleotides read TGCAGCGTTGCCACACAGGAAAATTCACCCCTCCACTTT.

Many counts were recorded for this clonotype. This sequence joins TRBV6-1 and TRBJ1-3; no firm D call. Trimming took off 2 bases at V and 4 bases at J, with 3 bases between the two ends. CDR1 and CDR2 (germline): MNHNS, SASEGT. The CDR3 sequence is 12 residues long. CDR3 protein: CASSELGNTIYF. The CDR3 nucleotides read TGTGCCAGCAGTGAATTGGGAAACACCATATATTTT.

Notes on this clonotype: A far larger clone is a single base away, which makes a read error likely. The V call is TRBV6-2 or TRBV6-3, the J call TRBJ1-5; D not resolved. The CDR3 covers 14 residues. The germline V gene has CDR1 MNHEY and CDR2 SVGEGT. CDR3 amino acids: CASSLSLGSQHQHF. In DNA form, the CDR3 reads TGTGCCAGCAGTCTGTCTCTCGGGAGTCAGCACCAGCATTTT.

This clonotype was counted once. V and J are TRBV24-1 and TRBJ2-1, with TRBD2 identical over 9 bases. The germline V gene encodes CDR1 KGHDR and CDR2 SFDVKD. V dropped 4 bases and J dropped 7; count of bases not matched to a gene: 19. CDR3 length: 19 amino acids. DNA for the CDR3: TGTGCCACCAGTGAAGGGACTAGCAGGACGGAGGGTTTACGAAATGAGCAGTTCTTC. Its protein product is CATSEGTSRTEGLRNEQFF.

The CDR3 spells CATPGRTGELFF. CDR3 DNA sequence: TGTGCCACCCCGGGGCGCACCGGGGAGCTGTTTTTT. V gene TRBV15 combines with J gene TRBJ2-2; perhaps D is TRBD1 or TRBD2 (5 bases each). The length of the CDR3 is 12 residues. Trimming cost V 8 bases and J 4 bases, with 8 bases left between them. CDR1 is LNHNV, CDR2 YYDKDF, per germline (reference sequence).

This clonotype has a count of ten or more. The chain combines TRBV30 with TRBJ2-3, with D possibly being TRBD1 or TRBD2 (5 bases each). With 3 bases removed from V and 5 bases from J, the gap between germline ends came to 21 bases. CDR3 length equals 16 residues. The germline gives CDR1 GTSNPN, CDR2 SVGIG (reference sequence). As DNA, the CDR3 is TGTGCCTGGAGAGGCCTCGGGGCGTCGGAGGTAGATACGCAGTATTTT. This encodes CAWRGLGASEVDTQYF.

The gene calls are TRBV5-1 and TRBJ1-5; D is perhaps TRBD1 (5 bases). V was shortened by 4 bases and J by 9 bases, with 17 bases between the two germline ends. Per germline, CDR1 SGHRS and CDR2 YFSETQ. This CDR3 region has 14 residues. The DNA of the CDR3 is TGCGCCAGCAGCACTTCGGGGTCAGGGCGGCCCCAGCATTTT. This sequence encodes CASSTSGSGRPQHF.

Ten or more counts support this clonotype. This sequence joins TRBV20-1 and TRBJ1-1, with TRBD1 matching over 7 bases. Germline V gene lookup returns CDR1 DFQATT and CDR2 SNEGSKA (reference sequence). This CDR3 has 15 amino acids. With 6 bases clipped from V and 3 bases from J, the junction kept 13 bases outside the gene matches. The CDR3: CSAPSLGQLDTEAFF. The CDR3 bases are TGCAGTGCCCCCTCCTTGGGACAGCTGGACACTGAAGCTTTCTTT.

As concerns this clonotype: A much larger clone is a single base away; this may be a read error. J is TRBJ2-3 and V is TRBV7-3; 9 bases are a match to TRBD1. Germline V gene lookup returns CDR1 SGHTA and CDR2 FQGTGA. The CDR3 has 15 residues. The DNA for the CDR3 is TGTGCCAGCACCTTAATGGGACAGGGCTCAGATACGCAGTATTTT. Residues: CASTLMGQGSDTQYF.

This clonotype was detected many times. The chain employs TRBV6-4 and TRBJ1-2, with TRBD1 as a possible D gene (6 bases). From germline, CDR1 is MRHNA and CDR2 SNTAGT. The CDR3 sequence is 15 residues long. V was pared by 5 bases and J by 7 bases, with 20 bases between. The CDR3 region has the DNA TGTGCCAGCAGTTACAGCTGGACAGAGGCGGGTGGCTACACCTTC. Residues: CASSYSWTEAGGYTF.

As to this clonotype: A far larger clone is one nucleotide away, so this likely arose from a read error. V usage is TRBV7-2 and J usage is TRBJ1-6; D unresolved. V was pared by 5 bases and J by 7 bases, with 9 bases between. The CDR3 runs to 13 residues. Germline assignment: CDR1 SGHTA and CDR2 FQGNSA. The CDR3 here is CASSQGLNSPLHF. In nucleotides, the CDR3 is TGTGCCAGCAGCCAAGGCCTAAATTCACCCCTCCACTTT. The full variable domain, with the rest looked up from reference TRBV7-2 and TRBJ1-6, is GAGVSQSPSNKVTEKGKDVELRCDPISGHTALYWYRQSLGQGLEFLIYFQGNSAPDKSGLPSDRFSAERTGGSVSTLTIQRTQQEDSAVYLCASSQGLNSPLHFGNGTRLTVT.

The rearrangement links TRBV3-1 to TRBJ2-2, with D uncertain. Trimming cost V 1 base and J 1 base, with 10 bases left between them. The length of the CDR3 is 16 residues. Germline V gene sequence: CDR1 LGHDT, CDR2 YNNKEL (reference sequence). The CDR3 DNA reads as TGTGCCAGCAGCCAAGGGCCGGCAGGGAACACCGGGGAGCTGTTTTTT. Residues: CASSQGPAGNTGELFF. The full variable domain, rest sourced from reference TRBV3-1 and TRBJ2-2, is DTAVSQTPKYLVTQMGNDKSIKCEQNLGHDTMYWYKQDSKKFLKIMFSYNNKELIINETVPNRFSPKSPDKAHLNLHINSLELGDSAVYFCASSQGPAGNTGELFFGEGSRLTVL.

This clonotype was seen many times. This chain joins TRBV29-1 and TRBJ2-7; 10 nucleotides line up with TRBD1. Germline assignment: CDR1 SQVTM and CDR2 ANQGSEA. The CDR3 is made up of 13 amino acids. V trimming: 2 bases; J trimming: 6 bases; junction bases outside the gene matches: 4. The CDR3 bases are TGCAGCGTTGAAATGGGACAGGGGTCCGAGCAGTACTTC. It codes for CSVEMGQGSEQYF.

Judged by abundance, this clonotype is medium-sized. The chain employs TRBV20-1 and TRBJ1-6; 8 nucleotides line up with TRBD1. Germline CDR1 DFQATT, CDR2 SNEGSKA (reference sequence). Trimming removed 0 bases from V and 6 bases from J; junction bases left unmatched: 7. This CDR3 comprises 16 residues. CDR3 in amino acids: CSARDRTGIRNSPLHF. The CDR3, as DNA: TGCAGTGCTAGAGACCGGACAGGGATTCGTAATTCACCCCTCCACTTT.

This clonotype qualifies as medium-sized. The chain carries TRBV6-1 and TRBJ2-7; D may be TRBD1 or TRBD2 (5 bases each). The germline V and J ends were trimmed by 3 bases and 5 bases, with 17 bases remaining between them. The CDR3 runs to 15 residues. Per the germline V gene, CDR1 is MNHNS and CDR2 is SASEGT. The CDR3 here is CASSERVIQGHEQYF. CDR3 DNA sequence: TGTGCCAGCAGTGAGAGGGTAATCCAGGGCCACGAGCAGTACTTC.

This clonotype is labeled as medium-sized (0.01 to 0.1%). The V call is TRBV6-1, the J call TRBJ2-7; weak D call: TRBD2 (5 bases). Trimming shortened V by 7 bases and J by 3 bases, and 13 bases separated the two germline ends. Germline-derived CDR1 and CDR2 are MNHNS and SASEGT. CDR3 length: 13 residues. The CDR3: CASTRGYLYEQYF. CDR3 coding DNA: TGTGCCAGCACCCGAGGGTATCTCTACGAGCAGTACTTC.

Note on this clonotype: A far larger clone is a single base away, which makes a read error likely. The rearrangement joins TRBV6-9 to TRBJ1-6; D remains unclear. There are 13 residues in the CDR3. In germline, CDR1 is MNHGY, CDR2 SVAAGI. This CDR3 reads CASRVQLNSHLHF. The DNA for the CDR3 is TGTGCCAGCCGGGTCCAGCTCAATTCACACCTCCACTTT.